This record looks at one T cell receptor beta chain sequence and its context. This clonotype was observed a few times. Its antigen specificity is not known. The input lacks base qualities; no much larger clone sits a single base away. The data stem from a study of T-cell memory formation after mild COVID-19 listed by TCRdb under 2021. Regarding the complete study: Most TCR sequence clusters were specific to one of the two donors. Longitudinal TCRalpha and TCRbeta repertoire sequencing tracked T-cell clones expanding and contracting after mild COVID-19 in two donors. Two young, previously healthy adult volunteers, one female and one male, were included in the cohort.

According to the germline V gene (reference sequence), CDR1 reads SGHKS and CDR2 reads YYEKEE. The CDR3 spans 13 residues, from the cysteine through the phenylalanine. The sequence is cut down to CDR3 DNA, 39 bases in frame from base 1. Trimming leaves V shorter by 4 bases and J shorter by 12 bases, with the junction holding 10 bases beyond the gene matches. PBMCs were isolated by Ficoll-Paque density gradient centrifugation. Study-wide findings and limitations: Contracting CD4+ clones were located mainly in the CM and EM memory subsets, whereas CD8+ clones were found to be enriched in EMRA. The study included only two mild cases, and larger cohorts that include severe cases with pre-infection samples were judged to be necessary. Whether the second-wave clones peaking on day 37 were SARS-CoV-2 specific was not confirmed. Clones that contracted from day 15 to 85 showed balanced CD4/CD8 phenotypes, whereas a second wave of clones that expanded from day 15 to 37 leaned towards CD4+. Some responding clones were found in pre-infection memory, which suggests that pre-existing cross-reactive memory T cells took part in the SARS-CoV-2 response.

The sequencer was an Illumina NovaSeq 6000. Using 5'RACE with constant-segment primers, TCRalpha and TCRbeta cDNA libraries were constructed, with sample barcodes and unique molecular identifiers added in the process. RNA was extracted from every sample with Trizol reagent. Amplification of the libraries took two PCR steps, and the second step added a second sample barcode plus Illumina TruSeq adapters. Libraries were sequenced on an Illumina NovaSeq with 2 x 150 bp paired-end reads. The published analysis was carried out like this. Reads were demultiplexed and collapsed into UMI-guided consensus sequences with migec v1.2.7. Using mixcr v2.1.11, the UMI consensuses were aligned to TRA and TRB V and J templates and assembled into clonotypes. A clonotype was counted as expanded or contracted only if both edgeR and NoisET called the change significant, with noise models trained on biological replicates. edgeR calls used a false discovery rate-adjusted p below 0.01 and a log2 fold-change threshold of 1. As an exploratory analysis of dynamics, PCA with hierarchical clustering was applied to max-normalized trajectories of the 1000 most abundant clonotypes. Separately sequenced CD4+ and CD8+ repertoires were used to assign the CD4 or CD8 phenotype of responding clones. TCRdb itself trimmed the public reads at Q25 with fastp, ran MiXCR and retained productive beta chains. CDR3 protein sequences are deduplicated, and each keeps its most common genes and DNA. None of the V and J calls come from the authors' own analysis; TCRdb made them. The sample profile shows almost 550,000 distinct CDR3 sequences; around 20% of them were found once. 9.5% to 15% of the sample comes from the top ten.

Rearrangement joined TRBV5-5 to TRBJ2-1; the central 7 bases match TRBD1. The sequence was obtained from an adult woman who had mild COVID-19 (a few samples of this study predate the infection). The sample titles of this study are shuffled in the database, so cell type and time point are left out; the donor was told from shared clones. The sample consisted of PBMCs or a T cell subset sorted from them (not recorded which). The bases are TGTGCCAGCAGCCTGACAGGGTGGAAGGGGCAGTTCTTC. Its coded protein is CASSLTGWKGQFF.